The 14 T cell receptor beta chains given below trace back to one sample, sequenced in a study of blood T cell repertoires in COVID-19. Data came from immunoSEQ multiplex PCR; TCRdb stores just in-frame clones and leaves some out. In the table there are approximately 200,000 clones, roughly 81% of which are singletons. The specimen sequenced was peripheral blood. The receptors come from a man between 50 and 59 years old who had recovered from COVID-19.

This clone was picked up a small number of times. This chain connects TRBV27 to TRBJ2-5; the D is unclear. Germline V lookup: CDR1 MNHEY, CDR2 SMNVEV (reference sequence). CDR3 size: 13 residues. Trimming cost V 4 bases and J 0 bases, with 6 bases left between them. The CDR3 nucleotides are TGTGCCAGCAGTTCCACAAACCAAGAGACCCAGTACTTC. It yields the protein CASSSTNQETQYF.

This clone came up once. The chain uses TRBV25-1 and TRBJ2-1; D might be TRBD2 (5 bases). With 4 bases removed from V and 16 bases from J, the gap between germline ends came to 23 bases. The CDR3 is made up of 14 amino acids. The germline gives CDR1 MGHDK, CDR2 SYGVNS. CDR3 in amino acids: CASSGFTGVGKLFF. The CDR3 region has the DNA TGTGCCAGCAGTGGATTCACCGGGGTGGGGAAGCTTTTCTTC.

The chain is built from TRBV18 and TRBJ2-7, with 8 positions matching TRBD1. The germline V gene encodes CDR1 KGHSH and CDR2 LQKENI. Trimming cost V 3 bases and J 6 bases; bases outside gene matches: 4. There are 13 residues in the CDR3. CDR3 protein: CASSPITGGEQYF. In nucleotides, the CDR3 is TGTGCCAGCTCACCGATAACAGGGGGCGAGCAGTACTTC.

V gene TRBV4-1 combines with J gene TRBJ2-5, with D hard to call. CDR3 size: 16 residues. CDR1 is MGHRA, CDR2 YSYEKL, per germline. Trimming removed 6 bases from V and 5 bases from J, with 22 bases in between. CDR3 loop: CASRENPASLSETQYF. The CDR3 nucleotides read TGCGCCAGCAGAGAGAATCCTGCATCCCTCTCGGAGACCCAGTACTTC.

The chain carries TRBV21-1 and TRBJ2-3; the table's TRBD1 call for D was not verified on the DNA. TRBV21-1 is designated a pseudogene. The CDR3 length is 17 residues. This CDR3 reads CASSKQRDRGRQDTQYF. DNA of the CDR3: TGTGCCAGCAGCAAACAGCGGGACAGGGGGCGCCAGGATACGCAGTATTTT.

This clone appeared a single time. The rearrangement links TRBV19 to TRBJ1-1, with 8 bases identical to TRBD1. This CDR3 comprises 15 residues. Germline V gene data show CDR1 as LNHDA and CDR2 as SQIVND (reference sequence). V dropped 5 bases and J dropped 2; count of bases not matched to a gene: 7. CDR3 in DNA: TGTGCCAGTAGTGCCACAGGGGGGTCAAACACTGAAGCTTTCTTT. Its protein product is CASSATGGSNTEAFF. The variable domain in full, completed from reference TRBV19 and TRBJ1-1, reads DGGITQSPKYLFRKEGQNVTLSCEQNLNHDAMYWYRQDPGQGLRLIYYSQIVNDFQKGDIAEGYSVSREKKESFPLTVTSAQKNPTAFYLCASSATGGSNTEAFFGQGTRLTVV.

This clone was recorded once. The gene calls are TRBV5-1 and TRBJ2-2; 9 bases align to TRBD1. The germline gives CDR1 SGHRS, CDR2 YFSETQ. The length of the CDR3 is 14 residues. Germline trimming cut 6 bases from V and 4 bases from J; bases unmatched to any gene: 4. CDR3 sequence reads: CASTGQGVTGELFF. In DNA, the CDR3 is TGCGCCAGCACGGGACAGGGAGTCACCGGGGAGCTGTTTTTT.

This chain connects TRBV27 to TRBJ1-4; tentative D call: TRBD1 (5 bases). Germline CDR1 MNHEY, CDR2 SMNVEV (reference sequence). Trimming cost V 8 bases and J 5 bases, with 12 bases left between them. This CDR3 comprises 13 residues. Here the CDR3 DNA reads TGTGCCAGCCACGACAGTGGGAATGAAAAACTGTTTTTT. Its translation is CASHDSGNEKLFF.

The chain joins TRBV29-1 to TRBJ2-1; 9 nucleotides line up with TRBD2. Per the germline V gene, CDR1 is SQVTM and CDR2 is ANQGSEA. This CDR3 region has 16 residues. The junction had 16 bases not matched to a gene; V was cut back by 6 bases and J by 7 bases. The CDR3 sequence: CSVGGGSGRRVNEQFF. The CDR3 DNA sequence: TGCAGCGTCGGTGGGGGCAGCGGGAGGCGGGTAAATGAGCAGTTCTTC.

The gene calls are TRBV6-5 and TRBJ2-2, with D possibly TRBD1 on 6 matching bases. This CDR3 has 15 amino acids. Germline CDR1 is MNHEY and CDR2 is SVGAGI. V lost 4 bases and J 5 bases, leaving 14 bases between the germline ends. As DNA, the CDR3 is TGTGCCAGCAGTTTGAGGACAGATGCAACCGGGGAGCTGTTTTTT. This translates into CASSLRTDATGELFF.

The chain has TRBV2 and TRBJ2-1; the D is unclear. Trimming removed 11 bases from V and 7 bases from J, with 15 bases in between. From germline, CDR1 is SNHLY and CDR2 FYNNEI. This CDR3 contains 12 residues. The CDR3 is CAGRLAVNEQFF. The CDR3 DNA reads TGTGCCGGAAGACTCGCCGTGAATGAGCAGTTCTTC.

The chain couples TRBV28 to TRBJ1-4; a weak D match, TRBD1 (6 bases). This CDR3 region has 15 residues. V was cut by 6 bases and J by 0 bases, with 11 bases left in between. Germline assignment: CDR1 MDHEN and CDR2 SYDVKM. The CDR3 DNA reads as TGTGCCAGCAGCCTAGGGGGTTCAACTAATGAAAAACTGTTTTTT. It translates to CASSLGGSTNEKLFF.

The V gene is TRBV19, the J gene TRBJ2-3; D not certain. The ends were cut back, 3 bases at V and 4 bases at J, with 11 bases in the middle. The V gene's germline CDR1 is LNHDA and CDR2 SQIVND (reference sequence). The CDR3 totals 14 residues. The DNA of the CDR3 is TGTGCCAGTAGTATTAGCTTACTCCCAGATACGCAGTATTTT. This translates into CASSISLLPDTQYF. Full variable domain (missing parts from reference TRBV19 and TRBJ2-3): DGGITQSPKYLFRKEGQNVTLSCEQNLNHDAMYWYRQDPGQGLRLIYYSQIVNDFQKGDIAEGYSVSREKKESFPLTVTSAQKNPTAFYLCASSISLLPDTQYFGPGTRLTVL.

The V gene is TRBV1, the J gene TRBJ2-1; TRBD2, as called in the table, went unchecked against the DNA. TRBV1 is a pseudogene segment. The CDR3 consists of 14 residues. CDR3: CTSESGDSYNEQFF. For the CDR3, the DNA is TGCACCAGCGAAAGCGGGGACTCCTACAATGAGCAGTTCTTC.